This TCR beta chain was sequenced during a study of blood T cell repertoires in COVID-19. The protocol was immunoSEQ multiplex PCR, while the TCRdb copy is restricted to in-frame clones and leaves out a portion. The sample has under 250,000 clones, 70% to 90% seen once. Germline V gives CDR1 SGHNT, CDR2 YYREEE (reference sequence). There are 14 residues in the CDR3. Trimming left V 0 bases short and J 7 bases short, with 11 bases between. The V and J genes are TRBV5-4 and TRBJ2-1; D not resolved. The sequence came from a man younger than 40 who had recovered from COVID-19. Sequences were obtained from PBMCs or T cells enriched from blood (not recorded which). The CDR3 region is CASSLAIEKNEQFF. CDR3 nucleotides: TGTGCCAGCAGCTTGGCCATAGAGAAGAATGAGCAGTTCTTC.